This is a list of T cell receptor beta chains from one sample in a study of CD8 T cells in ankylosing spondylitis. TCRdb used MiXCR to reprocess the 5' RACE reads, holding one entry per CDR3 protein. This table holds roughly 30,000 distinct CDR3 sequences, about 5.6% found once. Material: blood, either unsorted or a sorted T cell fraction (not recorded which). Receptor source: a female donor with ankylosing spondylitis or in good health (not recorded which). The CDR3 runs from the conserved cysteine through the conserved F or W. D genes are given only for firm matches. Size values are once, few and many counts, or a class for expanded clones, and some rows have none.

many | TRBJ2-5 | TRBV9 | . | TGTGCCAGCACCGCCGTAGGGGACCCGGGGGAGACCCAGTACTTC | CASTAVGDPGETQYF
few | TRBJ2-2 | TRBV9 | . | TGTGCCAGCAGCGTAGTAATGGGGGACACCGGGGAGCTGTTTTTT | CASSVVMGDTGELFF
many | TRBJ2-2 | TRBV9 | . | TGTGCCAGCAAAAACACCATACAGGGAACCGGGGAGCTGTTTTTT | CASKNTIQGTGELFF
many | TRBJ1-4 | TRBV9 | . | TGTGCCAGCAGCACCCCACGGGGCTCGGTTGAAAAACTGTTTTTT | CASSTPRGSVEKLFF
many | TRBJ2-7 | TRBV9 | TRBD2 | TGTGCCAGCAGCCCGGGACTAGCGGGAGCTCGGGAGCAGTACTTC | CASSPGLAGAREQYF
medium-sized | TRBJ1-6 | TRBV9 | . | TGTGCCAGCAGCGCACAGAGTACGCTAAGCACCCTCCACTTT | CASSAQSTLSTLHF
few | TRBJ2-5 | TRBV9 | . | TGTGCCAGCAGTGAGGGGGTAAACCAAGAGACCCAGTACTTC | CASSEGVNQETQYF
many | TRBJ1-1 | TRBV9 | . | TGTGCCAGCAGCTACAGGGAGAACACTGAAGCTTTCTTT | CASSYRENTEAFF
many | TRBJ1-4 | TRBV9 | . | TGTGCCAGCACTAGAACCGGCAGAACTAATGAAAAACTGTTTTTT | CASTRTGRTNEKLFF
few | TRBJ2-5 | TRBV9 | TRBD1 | TGTGCCAGCAGCAGGGGGCGAGCCTTCGAGACCCAGTACTTC | CASSRGRAFETQYF
. | TRBJ1-6 | TRBV9 | TRBD1 | TGTGCCAGCAGCCCCCATATTTTTCGACAGGGCAATTCACCCCTCCACTTT | CASSPHIFRQGNSPLHF
many | TRBJ2-1 | TRBV9 | . | TGTGCCAGCAGCGTAGTGCTAGACTACAATGAGCAGTTCTTC | CASSVVLDYNEQFF
many | TRBJ2-1 | TRBV9 | . | TGTGCCAGCAGCGTAAACAGCTACAATGAGCAGTTCTTC | CASSVNSYNEQFF
few | TRBJ2-3 | TRBV9 | . | TGTGCCAGCAGCGTAGGTGTAGGTACAAACGGGGATACGCAGTATTTT | CASSVGVGTNGDTQYF
many | TRBJ2-2 | TRBV9 | . | TGTGCCAGCAGCCCCCGGGGGCGGGAGAACACCGGGGAGCTGTTTTTT | CASSPRGRENTGELFF
. | TRBJ2-1 | TRBV9 | TRBD2 | TGTGCCAGCAGCCCGACTAGCGGGGGGGCCGATGAGCAGTTCTTC | CASSPTSGGADEQFF
. | TRBJ2-3 | TRBV9 | . | TGTGCCAGCAGCACCTCTAGCAGACCCACAGATACGCAGTATTTT | CASSTSSRPTDTQYF
many | TRBJ1-5 | TRBV9 | TRBD1 | TGTGCCAGCAGCGTAGGAACAGGGGTTGGCAATCAGCCCCAGCATTTT | CASSVGTGVGNQPQHF
few | TRBJ2-7 | TRBV9 | . | TGTGCCAGCAGCACAGCGGGGACACTTGGCGAGCAGTACTTC | CASSTAGTLGEQYF
many | TRBJ1-4 | TRBV9 | . | TGTGCCAGCAGCAAGGGGACCCATGAAAAACTGTTTTTT | CASSKGTHEKLFF
. | TRBJ2-5 | TRBV9 | . | TGTGCCAGCAGCGTAGGTGACACTCCCCAAGAGACCCAGTACTTC | CASSVGDTPQETQYF
medium-sized | TRBJ2-5 | TRBV9 | TRBD2 | TGTGCCAGCAGCGAAGACAGCGGGGCCCGGGGGGGCCAGTACTTC | CASSEDSGARGGQYF
many | TRBJ2-1 | TRBV24-1 | . | TGTGCCCCCGGGGGGCCAAAGTTCTTC | CAPGGPKFF
many | TRBJ2-5 | TRBV9 | . | TGTGCCAGCAGCGTAGCCGGGTCCCAAGAGACCCAGTACTTC | CASSVAGSQETQYF
. | TRBJ2-7 | TRBV9 | . | TGTGCCAGCAGCGTAACGGCCGGGGACGAGCAGTACTTC | CASSVTAGDEQYF
many | TRBJ2-7 | TRBV9 | . | TGTGCCAGCAGCGCCCGTAGCGGAGCGGGTGGCGGGCAGTACTTC | CASSARSGAGGGQYF
many | TRBJ2-7 | TRBV12-3/TRBV12-4 | TRBD1 | TGTGCCAGCAGTCCCCCGGACAGGCAGACATTCTACGAGCAGTACTTC | CASSPPDRQTFYEQYF
. | TRBJ1-6 | TRBV9 | . | TGTGCCAGCAGCGTACGACAGTCTCCACCCCTCCACTTT | CASSVRQSPPLHF
many | TRBJ2-1 | TRBV9 | TRBD2 | TGTGCCAGCAGCGTAGCTTGGCTAGCGGAACTCAATGAGCAGTTCTTC | CASSVAWLAELNEQFF
many | TRBJ2-3 | TRBV9 | . | TGTGCCAGCAGCGCGGGGGGCTTCGCGACAGATACGCAGTATTTT | CASSAGGFATDTQYF
few | TRBJ2-5 | TRBV9 | TRBD1 | TGTGCCAGCAGCCCACAGACAGGGGCCCAAGAGACCCAGTACTTC | CASSPQTGAQETQYF
. | TRBJ2-1 | TRBV9 | TRBD2 | TGTGCCAGCAGCTCACAGCCGGGGGGGAGATACCATGAGCAGTTCTTC | CASSSQPGGRYHEQFF
many | TRBJ2-1 | TRBV9 | . | TGTGCCAGCAGCGTAGTAGCGGGCAGGGGAGAAAATGAGCAGTTCTTC | CASSVVAGRGENEQFF
. | TRBJ1-6 | TRBV9 | . | TGTGCCAGCAGCACCGGGCCTACTTATAATTCACCCCTCCACTTT | CASSTGPTYNSPLHF
many | TRBJ1-2 | TRBV9 | . | TGTGCCAGCAGCGCCTTCCTGTTCTCCCGGGACAACTATGGCTACACCTTC | CASSAFLFSRDNYGYTF
many | TRBJ2-5 | TRBV9 | . | TGTGCCAGCAGCGGACTAGTCCAAGAGACCCAGTACTTC | CASSGLVQETQYF
medium-sized | TRBJ2-1 | TRBV9 | . | TGTGCCAGCAGCCCGCGACTTCTCCGTGGCAATGAGCAGTTCTTC | CASSPRLLRGNEQFF
medium-sized | TRBJ1-2 | TRBV9 | TRBD1 | TGTGCCAGCAGCGCTCGGATGGGACAGAACTATGGCTACACCTTC | CASSARMGQNYGYTF
. | TRBJ2-1 | TRBV9 | . | TGTGCCAGCAGCGTAGGAACGGGGGGCCCTTACAATGAGCAGTTCTTC | CASSVGTGGPYNEQFF